The TCR beta chain under discussion was sequenced for a study of blood T cell repertoires in COVID-19. As for the study in general: The United States, Italy and Spain supplied acute and convalescent COVID-19 samples. T cells, B-cell-depleted T cells, or PBMCs provided the cDNA or gDNA that served as material.

V was clipped by 3 bases and J by 8 bases, with 17 bases between them. This CDR3 is 15 amino acids long. Germline lookup yields CDR1 KGHSH and CDR2 LQKENI. Original methodology: Using reference gene primer amplification, nucleated cell counts were estimated. Data came from immunoSEQ multiplex PCR; TCRdb stores just in-frame clones and leaves some out. That table supplies the V and J calls and clone size; D and trimming were determined from the DNA. Here the sample spans about 160,000 clones, approximately 82% being singletons. This clone has more than one count but fewer than ten. This TCR was recovered from a woman of 80 years or more with active or convalescent COVID-19. The V and J genes are TRBV18 and TRBJ2-1; D is possibly TRBD1 (7 bases). The sequencing input was peripheral blood. CDR3 protein: CASSPGGTEADEQFF. The DNA for the CDR3 is TGTGCCAGCTCACCGGGCGGGACAGAAGCCGATGAGCAGTTCTTC.